This record concerns one T cell receptor beta chain sequence. No antigen is known for it. Germline and junction disagree at one end, which may indicate a read error. This CDR3 is 13 amino acids long. Germline V gives CDR1 KGHDR, CDR2 SFDVKD. This sample is part of a study of T cells in Graves' hyperthyroidism and ophthalmopathy. Study results and caveats: For ophthalmopathy, model prediction preceded onset by a median approximately 6 months. A model of 13 V-J pairs discriminated ophthalmopathy from stable hyperthyroidism. Most clonotypes expanded in thyroid above 0.001 were likewise present in blood.

TCR beta CDR3 sequences were amplified from RNA transcripts. In the first-round RT-PCR of the TCR CDR3, the HTBI primer set was used. TCRdb called the multiplex PCR reads again in MiXCR, with one record for every CDR3 protein. The sample records around 620,000 distinct CDR3 sequences, more than 45% being singletons. The receptor's source is an adult woman with Graves' disease, either hyperthyroidism or ophthalmopathy (not recorded which). The sample was peripheral blood or thyroid tissue (not recorded which). This chain links TRBV24-1 with TRBJ2-7; tentative D call: TRBD2 (5 bases). The CDR3 spells CATSEPLTGELYF. CDR3 nucleotides: TGTGCCACCAGTGAGCCCCTCACCGGGGAGCTGTACTTC.